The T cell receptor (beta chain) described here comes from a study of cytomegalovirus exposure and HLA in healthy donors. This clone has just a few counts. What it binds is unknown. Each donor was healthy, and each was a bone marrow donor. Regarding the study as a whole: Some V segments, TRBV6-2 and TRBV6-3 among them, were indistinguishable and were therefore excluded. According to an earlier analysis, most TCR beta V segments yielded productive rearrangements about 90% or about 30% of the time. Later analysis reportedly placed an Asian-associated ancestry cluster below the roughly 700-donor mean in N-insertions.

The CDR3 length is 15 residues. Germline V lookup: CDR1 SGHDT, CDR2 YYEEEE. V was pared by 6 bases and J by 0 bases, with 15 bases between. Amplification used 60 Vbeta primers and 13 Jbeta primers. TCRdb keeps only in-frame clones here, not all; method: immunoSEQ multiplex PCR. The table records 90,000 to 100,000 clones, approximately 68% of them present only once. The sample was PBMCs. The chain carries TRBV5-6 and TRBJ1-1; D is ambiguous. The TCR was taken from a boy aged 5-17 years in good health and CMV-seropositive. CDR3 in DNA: TGTGCCAGCACCCGGGTGGAGGCCATGAACACTGAAGCTTTCTTT. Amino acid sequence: CASTRVEAMNTEAFF.